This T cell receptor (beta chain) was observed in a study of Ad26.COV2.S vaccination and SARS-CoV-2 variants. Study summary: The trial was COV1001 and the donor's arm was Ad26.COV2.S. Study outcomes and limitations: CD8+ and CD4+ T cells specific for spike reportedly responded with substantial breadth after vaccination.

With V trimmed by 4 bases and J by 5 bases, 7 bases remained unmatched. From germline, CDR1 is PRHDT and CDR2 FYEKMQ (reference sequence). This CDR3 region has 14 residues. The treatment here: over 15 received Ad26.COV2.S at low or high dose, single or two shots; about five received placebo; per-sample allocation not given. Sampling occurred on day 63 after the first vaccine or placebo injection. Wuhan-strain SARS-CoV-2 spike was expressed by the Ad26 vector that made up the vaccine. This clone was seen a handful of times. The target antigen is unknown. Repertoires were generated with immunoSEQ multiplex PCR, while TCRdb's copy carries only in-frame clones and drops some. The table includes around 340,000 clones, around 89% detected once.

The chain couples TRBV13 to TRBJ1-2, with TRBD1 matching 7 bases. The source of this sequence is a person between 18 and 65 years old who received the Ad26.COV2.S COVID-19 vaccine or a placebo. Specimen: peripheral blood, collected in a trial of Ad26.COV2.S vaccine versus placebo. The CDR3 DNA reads TGTGCCAGCAGCTGGAGGGACAGCCCTTATGGCTACACCTTC. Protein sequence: CASSWRDSPYGYTF.